This T cell receptor beta chain comes out of a study of shared clonotypes between healthy human individuals. Whole-study findings and limits: Memory subsets had estimated richness that was generally smaller than that of naive subsets. Some clonotypes were shared by all four sorted-subset donors, while others were not shared. The non-shared ones had lower generation probabilities than the shared ones.

In the study's own analysis: Filtering differed since immunoSEQ provided only junctions, with no quality scores. Profiled with immunoSEQ multiplex PCR; TCRdb holds only in-frame clones, not every one. For V, J and clone size, that table is used; D and trimming come from the DNA. The sample yields about 2 million clones, approximately 94% seen once. The CDR3 is 14 amino acids. Naive CD8 isolation took CD45RO-negative cells positively selected for CCR7 and excluded terminally differentiated effector memory CD45RA+ cells. On this clone itself: What it recognizes is unknown.

The receptor was derived from a man between 18 and 35 years old in good health. Input material: naive CD8+ T cells sorted from blood. The gene calls are TRBV21-1 and TRBJ1-5. TRBV21-1 is a pseudogene segment. The CDR3 DNA reads TGTGCCAGCAGCAAGCGGGAAGTCGATTGGCCCCAGCATTTT. This codes for CASSKREVDWPQHF.